The 25 T cell receptor beta chains presented below share a single source sample, sequenced in a study of T cell responses to AZD1222 COVID-19 vaccine. Data came from immunoSEQ multiplex PCR; TCRdb stores just in-frame clones and leaves some out. The table includes about 79,000 clones, 92% detected once. The input for sequencing was peripheral blood, taken on day 0 of MenACWY control vaccination. The receptors derive from an adult in good health.

The rearrangement joins TRBV12-5 to TRBJ2-2; 8 bases line up with TRBD1. The germline CDR1 and CDR2 sequences are LGHNT and FRNRAP. V lost 2 bases to trimming and J lost 6 bases; unmatched junction nucleotides: 5. The CDR3 extends over 15 amino acids. This CDR3 reads CASGLHRGSAGELFF. The CDR3 region has the DNA TGTGCTAGTGGTTTGCACAGGGGGAGTGCCGGGGAGCTGTTTTTT.

This chain connects TRBV9 to TRBJ2-1; TRBD2 matches at 11 bases. The CDR3 runs 19 residues. The germline V gene has CDR1 SGDLS and CDR2 YYNGEE. V trimming: 4 bases; J trimming: 5 bases; junction bases outside the gene matches: 17. For the CDR3, the DNA is TGTGCCAGCAGCCCGACGACCCAGGGTAGACTAGCGGGGAACAATGAGCAGTTCTTC. Protein: CASSPTTQGRLAGNNEQFF.

The V and J genes are TRBV29-1 and TRBJ2-7, with D perhaps matching TRBD2 (6 bases). This CDR3 has 13 residues. Germline CDR1 and CDR2: SQVTM and ANQGSEA. V was cut by 2 bases and J by 2 bases, with 10 bases left in between. Here the CDR3 reads CSVELEGTYEQYF. Here the CDR3 DNA reads TGCAGCGTTGAATTGGAGGGTACCTACGAGCAGTACTTC.

The chain is built from TRBV25-1 and TRBJ1-1; the match to TRBD1 covers 7 bases. Germline-derived CDR1 and CDR2 are MGHDK and SYGVNS. Germline trimming cut 5 bases from V and 8 bases from J; bases unmatched to any gene: 11. The CDR3 is 14 amino acids. The CDR3, as DNA: TGTGCCAGCAGTAAAGGAGGGGGCGCCTTAGAAGCTTTCTTT. It yields the protein CASSKGGGALEAFF. Full variable domain (rest looked up from reference TRBV25-1 and TRBJ1-1): EADIYQTPRYLVIGTGKKITLECSQTMGHDKMYWYQQDPGMELHLIHYSYGVNSTEKGDLSSESTVSRIRTEHFPLTLESARPSHTSQYLCASSKGGGALEAFFGQGTRLTVV.

V usage is TRBV6-5 and J usage is TRBJ1-1; 7 nucleotides agree with TRBD1. The CDR3 totals 14 residues. The V segment lost 4 bases and the J segment 4 bases; nucleotides outside the gene matches: 6. CDR1 is MNHEY and CDR2 is SVGAGI in the germline V gene. The CDR3 loop reads CASSWTGLSTEAFF. The CDR3 DNA is TGTGCCAGCAGTTGGACAGGATTAAGCACTGAAGCTTTCTTT.

This CDR3 reads CASSIQPSTDTQYF. DNA for the CDR3: TGTGCCAGTAGTATACAACCTAGCACAGATACGCAGTATTTT. The chain recombines TRBV19 with TRBJ2-3; D ambiguous. The germline V and J ends were trimmed by 2 bases and 0 bases, with 6 bases remaining between them. This CDR3 spans 14 amino acids. Germline assignment: CDR1 LNHDA and CDR2 SQIVND (reference sequence).

The chain joins TRBV5-5 to TRBJ1-2, with a tentative D call TRBD1 (5 bases). The CDR3 has 13 amino acids. Between the trimmed V and J ends, which lost 4 bases and 8 bases, there was a span of 15 bases. The germline gives CDR1 SGHKS, CDR2 YYEKEE (reference sequence). DNA of the CDR3: TGTGCCAGCAGCGCGACAGTCAAGAAGGGCTACACCTTC. This translates into CASSATVKKGYTF.

The chain joins TRBV4-3 to TRBJ1-1; a possible D gene is TRBD1 (6 bases). This CDR3 region has 15 residues. The V end was cut by 3 bases, the J end by 4 bases, with 15 bases between. CDR1 is LGHNA and CDR2 is YSLEER in the germline V gene. CDR3 residues: CASSHPGGAVTEAFF. DNA for the CDR3: TGCGCCAGCAGCCACCCCGGGGGGGCGGTCACTGAAGCTTTCTTT.

CDR3 DNA sequence: TGTGCCAGCAGTCAAGAGCCCGGACTCCCGGGGAGCTCCTACAATGAGCAGTTCTTC. Protein: CASSQEPGLPGSSYNEQFF. The chain combines TRBV27 with TRBJ2-1; the D gene is possibly TRBD2 (5 bases). Looked up from germline, CDR1 is MNHEY and CDR2 is SMNVEV (reference sequence). CDR3 length: 19 residues. V was shortened by 5 bases and J by 0 bases, with 23 bases between the two germline ends.

The chain uses TRBV3-1 (or the pseudogene TRBV3-2) and TRBJ2-5; 12 positions match TRBD2. CDR1 is LGHDT, CDR2 YNNKEL, per germline (reference sequence). The CDR3 is 17 residues long. V gave up 4 bases and J gave up 5 bases; unmatched junction bases: 11. The CDR3 nucleotides are TGTGCCAGCAGCCCCCAGAGACTAGCGGGAGTTTGGGAGACCCAGTACTTC. This encodes CASSPQRLAGVWETQYF.

The chain combines TRBV7-2 with TRBJ2-5, with a possible D match to TRBD2 (6 bases). The V end was cut by 8 bases, the J end by 5 bases, with 15 bases between. CDR1 and CDR2 from the germline V gene are SGHTA and FQGNSA. The CDR3 contains 13 residues. CDR3 DNA: TGTGCCAGCGACCGCGTTGGGGGGGAGACCCAGTACTTC. This translates into CASDRVGGETQYF.

This clone was found once. The genes are TRBV18 and TRBJ2-5; weak D call: TRBD2 (5 bases). The CDR3 runs to 13 residues. V lost 2 bases and J 9 bases, leaving 13 bases between the germline ends. Germline lookup yields CDR1 KGHSH and CDR2 LQKENI. CDR3 DNA: TGTGCCAGCTCACCAGGCGAGTTGAGGGCCCAGTACTTC. Amino acid sequence: CASSPGELRAQYF.

This chain joins TRBV12-3 or TRBV12-4 and TRBJ2-5, with D uncertain. Trimming cost V 6 bases and J 0 bases, with 2 bases left between them. This CDR3 spans 11 amino acids. In DNA, the CDR3 is TGTGCCAGCAGCAACCAAGAGACCCAGTACTTC. Its protein product is CASSNQETQYF.

CDR3 protein: CSVEGQGFYEQYF. The CDR3, as DNA: TGCAGCGTTGAAGGGCAGGGGTTCTACGAGCAGTACTTC. The rearrangement joins TRBV29-1 to TRBJ2-7; D perhaps matches TRBD1 (6 bases). This CDR3 spans 13 amino acids. Trimming stripped 1 base from V and 3 bases from J, with 10 bases between. CDR1 SQVTM and CDR2 ANQGSEA come from the germline V gene.

The chain employs TRBV7-8 and TRBJ2-1; the match to TRBD1 covers 7 bases. Germline CDR1 SGHVS, CDR2 FQNEAQ. V shed 2 bases and J 7 bases; nucleotides not matched to a gene: 5. This CDR3 comprises 14 residues. In DNA form, the CDR3 reads TGTGCCAGCAGCTTATATTACAGGGGTAATGAGCAGTTCTTC. Amino acids: CASSLYYRGNEQFF.

The chain combines TRBV3-1 (or the pseudogene TRBV3-2) with TRBJ1-2, with unresolved D. V lost 1 base to trimming and J lost 7 bases, with 7 bases between them. The length of the CDR3 is 12 residues. CDR1 and CDR2 from the germline V gene are LGHDT and YNNKEL (reference sequence). The chain's CDR3 is CASSQGGLGYTF. The CDR3 DNA reads TGTGCCAGCAGCCAAGGTGGGCTTGGCTACACCTTC.

Only one count was recorded for this clone. This CDR3 reads CASTRGTALAGTSYEQYF. The DNA for the CDR3 is TGTGCCAGCACCCGTGGGACAGCCCTAGCGGGGACGTCCTACGAGCAGTACTTC. V usage is TRBV28 and J usage is TRBJ2-7, with 9 bases that match TRBD2. Trimming at V came to 7 bases and at J to 1 base, leaving 17 bases not matched to a gene. CDR1 and CDR2 from the germline V gene are MDHEN and SYDVKM. This CDR3 comprises 18 residues. The full variable domain, its missing parts supplied by reference TRBV28 and TRBJ2-7, is DVKVTQSSRYLVKRTGEKVFLECVQDMDHENMFWYRQDPGLGLRLIYFSYDVKMKEKGDIPEGYSVSREKKERFSLILESASTNQTSMYLCASTRGTALAGTSYEQYFGPGTRLTVT.

The chain is built from TRBV7-2 and TRBJ1-1, with 7 bases aligning to TRBD1. Per the germline V gene, CDR1 is SGHTA and CDR2 is FQGNSA. The J segment lost 11 bases and the V segment lost 1 base, leaving 13 bases of the junction unmatched. The CDR3 totals 15 residues. The CDR3 region is CASSLETGSSRLAFF. CDR3 nucleotides: TGTGCCAGCAGCTTAGAGACAGGGAGTTCGCGATTGGCTTTCTTT.

This chain links TRBV18 with TRBJ2-1, with 7 bases fitting TRBD2. The CDR3 has 17 amino acids. CDR1 is KGHSH and CDR2 is LQKENI in the germline V gene. The junction had 15 bases not matched to a gene; V was cut back by 8 bases and J by 2 bases. The CDR3 nucleotides are TGTGCCAGCGCCAGCCCAGCGGGGACCCCAACCTACAATGAGCAGTTCTTC. It codes for CASASPAGTPTYNEQFF.

The chain couples TRBV6-1 to TRBJ1-3; D might be TRBD1 (6 bases). Trimming pared 3 bases from V and 3 bases from J, leaving 12 bases between. There are 15 residues in the CDR3. Per the germline V gene, CDR1 is MNHNS and CDR2 is SASEGT. The CDR3 reads CASSDQDSIGNTIYF. The CDR3 DNA reads TGTGCCAGCAGTGATCAGGACAGTATTGGAAACACCATATATTTT.

This chain joins TRBV20-1 and TRBJ2-5; 9 bases are shared with TRBD2. V shed 3 bases, J shed 5 bases, and the junction held 4 bases outside the gene matches. The CDR3 loop spans 13 amino acids. Germline CDR1 and CDR2: DFQATT and SNEGSKA (reference sequence). The CDR3 bases are TGCAGTGCTAGTCTAGCGGGGTTGGAGACCCAGTACTTC. This sequence encodes CSASLAGLETQYF.

The chain recombines TRBV3-1 (or the pseudogene TRBV3-2) with TRBJ1-2, with no clear D. Deletions cut 0 bases from V and 3 bases from J, with 8 bases between. The CDR3 runs to 14 residues. Germline V gene lookup returns CDR1 LGHDT and CDR2 YNNKEL (reference sequence). DNA of the CDR3: TGTGCCAGCAGCCAAGAAGCAGGTGACTATGGCTACACCTTC. Its protein is CASSQEAGDYGYTF.

This chain uses TRBV25-1 with TRBJ2-1, with D perhaps given as TRBD1 or TRBD2 (5 bases each). The CDR3 length is 13 residues. Germline V gene data show CDR1 as MGHDK and CDR2 as SYGVNS. Between the trimmed V and J ends, which lost 3 bases and 12 bases, there was a span of 15 bases. The DNA of the CDR3 is TGTGCCAGCAGTGAGAATCAGGGACCGACGCAGTTCTTC. Its protein product is CASSENQGPTQFF.

V gene TRBV2 combines with J gene TRBJ2-1; 7 bases line up with TRBD2. The CDR3 contains 15 residues. V lost 5 bases to trimming and J lost 0 bases; unmatched junction nucleotides: 4. The germline V gene has CDR1 SNHLY and CDR2 FYNNEI. The CDR3 loop reads CASSSSGDSYNEQFF. The CDR3 DNA reads as TGTGCCAGCAGTTCCAGCGGGGACTCCTACAATGAGCAGTTCTTC.

V and J are TRBV4-2 and TRBJ1-6, with D tentatively TRBD1 (5 bases). CDR1 LGHNA and CDR2 YNFKEQ come from the germline V gene. The ends were cut back, 4 bases at V and 12 bases at J, with 16 bases in the middle. The CDR3 contains 14 residues. CDR3 DNA sequence: TGTGCCAGCAGCCCGGAGACAGTCTTAGGACCCCTCCACTTT. Its protein product is CASSPETVLGPLHF.